This T cell receptor beta chain was captured by sequencing in a study of blood T cell repertoires in COVID-19. For the study at large: The study drew acute and convalescent COVID-19 samples from the United States, Italy and Spain. The analysed material was cDNA or gDNA that came from T cells, B-cell-depleted T cells, or PBMCs.

In Seattle, patients joined the study during active infection and were tracked longitudinally. This clone was counted a single time. In the study's own analysis: Estimation of nucleated cell counts was performed using reference gene primer amplification. Measured with immunoSEQ multiplex PCR; TCRdb has only the in-frame clones, and not every one. V and J calls and clone size are as listed in that table; D and trimming were resolved from the DNA. Among hundreds of thousands of clones listed, about 90% were seen once. The CDR3 is made up of 14 amino acids. V was cut by 1 base and J by 2 bases, with 9 bases left in between. Germline V lookup: CDR1 SGHDT, CDR2 YYEEEE.

This receptor was taken from a young man with COVID-19, enrolled during active disease. J is TRBJ2-5 and V is TRBV5-6; D possibly corresponds to TRBD2 (5 bases). Sequenced input: peripheral blood. This CDR3 is CASSLTGTQETQYF. In nucleotides, the CDR3 is TGTGCCAGCAGCTTGACGGGAACTCAAGAGACCCAGTACTTC.